The 27 T cell receptor beta chains below all came from one sample that was sequenced in a study of blood T cell repertoires in COVID-19. Assay: immunoSEQ multiplex PCR; the TCRdb copy retains only in-frame clones and omits some. The sample yields 300,000 or so clones, 88% seen once. Specimen: peripheral blood. These TCRs come from a woman aged 25 to 39 who had recovered from COVID-19.

The chain is built from TRBV3-1 (or the pseudogene TRBV3-2) and TRBJ1-6; unclear D gene. Germline V gives CDR1 LGHDT, CDR2 YNNKEL (reference sequence). This CDR3 region has 14 residues. V shed 3 bases and J shed 0 bases, with 3 bases lying between them. CDR3 in DNA: TGTGCCAGCAGCCAGAGCTCCTATAATTCACCCCTCCACTTT. Its translation: CASSQSSYNSPLHF.

This chain joins TRBV5-1 and TRBJ2-1; D call uncertain. Germline loops: CDR1 SGHRS, CDR2 YFSETQ. CDR3 size: 17 residues. V lost 0 bases and J lost 0, with 13 bases in between. CDR3 DNA sequence: TGCGCCAGCAGCTTGGAAGCGACTCAGAGCTCCTACAATGAGCAGTTCTTC. It encodes CASSLEATQSSYNEQFF.

This chain links TRBV5-4 with TRBJ2-2, with 8 bases fitting TRBD1. J was trimmed by 5 bases and V by 4 bases; bases with no gene match: 7. The CDR3 sequence is 15 residues long. Germline V gene data show CDR1 as SGHNT and CDR2 as YYREEE (reference sequence). The CDR3 sequence is CASSGQGLGTGELFF. DNA for the CDR3: TGTGCCAGCAGCGGACAGGGACTGGGAACCGGGGAGCTGTTTTTT.

This chain uses TRBV30 with TRBJ2-7, with a tentative D call TRBD1 (5 bases). The germline V gene has CDR1 GTSNPN and CDR2 SVGIG (reference sequence). The CDR3 consists of 13 residues. Between the trimmed V and J ends, which lost 0 bases and 3 bases, there was a span of 9 bases. CDR3 amino acids: CAWSVDSNYEQYF. Here the CDR3 DNA reads TGTGCCTGGAGTGTAGACAGCAACTACGAGCAGTACTTC.

This clone was recorded once. Other DNA sequences within the sample encode an identical CDR3. The chain carries TRBV7-8 and TRBJ1-4; D call uncertain. The V end lost 5 bases, the J end lost 8 bases, and 9 bases lay between the germline ends. From germline, CDR1 is SGHVS and CDR2 FQNEAQ. The CDR3 covers 12 residues. The CDR3 region is CASSPGGEKLFF. The DNA of the CDR3 is TGTGCCAGCAGCCCGGGCGGGGAAAAACTGTTTTTT. The entire variable domain, with the rest obtained from reference TRBV7-8 and TRBJ1-4, is as follows: GAGVSQSPRYKVAKRGQDVALRCDPISGHVSLFWYQQALGQGPEFLTYFQNEAQLDKSGLPSDRFFAERPEGSVSTLKIQRTQQEDSAVYLCASSPGGEKLFFGSGTQLSVL.

The rearrangement links TRBV5-1 to TRBJ2-3; TRBD2 aligns across 7 bases. This CDR3 has 17 amino acids. Germline lookup yields CDR1 SGHRS and CDR2 YFSETQ. Trimming removed 4 bases from V and 0 bases from J; junction bases left unmatched: 11. CDR3 coding DNA: TGCGCCAGCAGCCCTCTTTGGGCGGGGGAAAGCACAGATACGCAGTATTTT. Amino acid sequence: CASSPLWAGESTDTQYF.

The chain carries TRBV29-1 and TRBJ2-3; 8 bases are shared with TRBD2. This CDR3 region has 14 residues. The V gene's germline CDR1 is SQVTM and CDR2 ANQGSEA. V shed 6 bases and J 2 bases; nucleotides not matched to a gene: 7. CDR3 residues: CSVSFGGATDTQYF. The CDR3 DNA sequence: TGCAGCGTCTCGTTCGGGGGGGCCACAGATACGCAGTATTTT.

This chain uses TRBV5-6 with TRBJ2-7, with 8 bases fitting TRBD1. Germline V gene data show CDR1 as SGHDT and CDR2 as YYEEEE. Trimming cost V 4 bases and J 3 bases; bases outside gene matches: 9. The CDR3 is 15 amino acids. The CDR3 here is CASSPDRGVNYEQYF. The CDR3 DNA reads TGTGCCAGCAGCCCCGACAGGGGAGTTAACTACGAGCAGTACTTC.

The V call is TRBV6-1, the J call TRBJ2-1, with 8 bases lining up with TRBD2. The germline V gene has CDR1 MNHNS and CDR2 SASEGT. V shed 3 bases and J 10 bases; nucleotides not matched to a gene: 8. This CDR3 contains 14 residues. The CDR3 DNA reads TGTGCCAGCAGTGATACCAGCGGGGGCTTGGAGCAGTTCTTC. The encoded protein is CASSDTSGGLEQFF.

J is TRBJ2-1 and V is TRBV9; tentative D call: TRBD1 (6 bases). Trimming took 0 bases from V and 7 from J, leaving 14 bases between them. The CDR3 is 15 residues long. In germline, CDR1 is SGDLS, CDR2 YYNGEE. CDR3 in amino acids: CASSVGLGDRNEQFF. The CDR3 DNA reads as TGTGCCAGCAGCGTAGGATTGGGAGACAGGAATGAGCAGTTCTTC.

The J gene is TRBJ2-2, the V gene TRBV5-1, with D maybe TRBD2 (5 bases). Trimming took 1 base from V and 5 from J, leaving 9 bases between them. The CDR3 extends over 14 amino acids. Germline CDR1 SGHRS, CDR2 YFSETQ. The CDR3 DNA reads as TGCGCCAGCAGCTTGTCCAGGAGGACCGGGGAGCTGTTTTTT. Translation gives CASSLSRRTGELFF.

The chain employs TRBV5-1 and TRBJ2-3; 8 bases are a match to TRBD1. Germline assignment: CDR1 SGHRS and CDR2 YFSETQ. Unmatched junction bases numbered 4, after V lost 4 bases and J lost 6 bases. The CDR3 spans 13 residues. CDR3 residues: CASSRDRRDTQYF. CDR3 bases: TGCGCCAGCAGCCGGGACAGGAGGGATACGCAGTATTTT.

This clone was detected only a few times. The chain carries TRBV7-9 and TRBJ1-1, with a weak D call TRBD1 (5 bases). The V gene's germline CDR1 is SEHNR and CDR2 FQNEAQ (reference sequence). The CDR3 loop spans 14 amino acids. Trimming took off 6 bases at V and 8 bases at J, with 19 bases between the two ends. CDR3 sequence (DNA): TGTGCCAGCAGACCAGCGGGGGAGGGGCCGGAAGCTTTCTTT. As protein: CASRPAGEGPEAFF.

V is TRBV30 and J is TRBJ1-2, with a possible D match to TRBD1 (5 bases). CDR3 length: 12 residues. Trimming left V 2 bases short and J 7 bases short, with 11 bases between. CDR1 is GTSNPN and CDR2 is SVGIG in the germline V gene (reference sequence). This CDR3 reads CAWSPGNGGYTF. CDR3 sequence (DNA): TGTGCCTGGAGTCCAGGGAATGGTGGCTACACCTTC.

The genes are TRBV5-1 and TRBJ2-5; D is unresolved. V was shortened by 4 bases and J by 3 bases, with 19 bases between the two germline ends. CDR1 is SGHRS, CDR2 YFSETQ, per germline. The CDR3 runs 16 residues. CDR3 in amino acids: CASSPLLGGSEETQYF. The DNA of the CDR3 is TGCGCCAGCAGCCCACTTCTAGGTGGCTCTGAAGAGACCCAGTACTTC.

The rearrangement links TRBV3-1 (or the pseudogene TRBV3-2) to TRBJ2-5; D call uncertain. This CDR3 contains 14 residues. CDR1 is LGHDT, CDR2 YNNKEL, per germline (reference sequence). Trimming cost V 2 bases and J 5 bases, with 12 bases left between them. CDR3 DNA: TGTGCCAGCAGCCAACTCCGGAGCAGTGAGACCCAGTACTTC. It specifies CASSQLRSSETQYF.

DNA of the CDR3: TGTGCCAGCAGGCCATGGAAAACAGGGGACACTGAAGCTTTCTTT. Translated: CASRPWKTGDTEAFF. The chain combines TRBV7-6 with TRBJ1-1; 7 bases map to TRBD1. V lost 6 bases to trimming and J lost 3 bases; unmatched junction nucleotides: 10. CDR3 length equals 15 residues. The germline gives CDR1 SGHVS, CDR2 FNYEAQ.

This chain uses TRBV28 with TRBJ2-7; weak D call: TRBD1 (6 bases). This CDR3 region has 15 residues. Germline CDR1 is MDHEN and CDR2 is SYDVKM. Trimming cost V 5 bases and J 7 bases, with 21 bases left between them. The CDR3 protein is CASSASDRLALEQYF. The CDR3 coding sequence is TGTGCCAGCAGTGCGTCGGACAGATTAGCACTGGAGCAGTACTTC.

This clone was counted between two and nine times. V gene TRBV5-1 combines with J gene TRBJ1-4; D not resolved. CDR1 and CDR2 from the germline V gene are SGHRS and YFSETQ. The CDR3 spans 14 residues. V was cut by 0 bases and J by 3 bases, with 6 bases left in between. The CDR3 reads CASSLATPNEKLFF. CDR3 bases: TGCGCCAGCAGCTTGGCTACTCCTAATGAAAAACTGTTTTTT. Combining the CDR3 with reference TRBV5-1 and TRBJ1-4 gives the whole variable domain KAGVTQTPRYLIKTRGQQVTLSCSPISGHRSVSWYQQTPGQGLQFLFEYFSETQRNKGNFPGRFSGRQFSNSRSEMNVSTLELGDSALYLCASSLATPNEKLFFGSGTQLSVL.

This clone has just one count. The V call is TRBV11-2, the J call TRBJ2-3; no clear D gene. The CDR3 extends over 15 amino acids. V lost 2 bases and J lost 4, with 13 bases in between. Germline CDR1 reads SGHAT; CDR2 reads FQNNGV. The CDR3 reads CASSLRSHSPDTQYF. The CDR3 nucleotides are TGTGCCAGCAGCTTAAGATCCCATAGCCCAGATACGCAGTATTTT.

This clone occurred a few times. The J gene is TRBJ1-1, the V gene TRBV5-4; D is possibly TRBD1 (6 bases). The germline CDR1 and CDR2 sequences are SGHNT and YYREEE (reference sequence). CDR3 length equals 15 residues. Between the trimmed V and J ends, which lost 7 bases and 4 bases, there was a span of 20 bases. The CDR3 region is CASHKGSGDSTEAFF. The DNA for the CDR3 is TGTGCCAGCCATAAGGGTTCAGGGGATTCCACTGAAGCTTTCTTT.

The rearrangement joins TRBV5-1 to TRBJ1-5; 8 nucleotides agree with TRBD1. V shed 4 bases and J 4 bases; nucleotides not matched to a gene: 4. The CDR3 runs 14 residues. Germline assignment: CDR1 SGHRS and CDR2 YFSETQ. The CDR3 spells CASSEGQVNQPQHF. CDR3 bases: TGCGCCAGCAGCGAGGGACAGGTTAATCAGCCCCAGCATTTT.

The chain carries TRBV28 and TRBJ2-3; D is uncertain. The V end lost 1 base, the J end lost 4 bases, and 9 bases lay between the germline ends. In germline, CDR1 is MDHEN, CDR2 SYDVKM. The CDR3 is 14 amino acids. The CDR3 sequence is CASSLSLAPDTQYF. In DNA, the CDR3 is TGTGCCAGCAGTTTATCACTCGCTCCAGATACGCAGTATTTT.

The V and J genes are TRBV30 and TRBJ1-4, with TRBD1 matching over 8 bases. Per germline, CDR1 GTSNPN and CDR2 SVGIG (reference sequence). This CDR3 is built from 13 residues. V lost 3 bases and J lost 8; bases outside the gene matches: 5. In nucleotides, the CDR3 is TGTGCCTGGAGGGCAGGGGGCAGGGAAAAACTGTTTTTT. It is translated as CAWRAGGREKLFF. The full variable domain, in which reference TRBV30 and TRBJ1-4 provide the parts outside the CDR3, is SQTIHQWPATLVQPVGSPLSLECTVEGTSNPNLYWYRQAAGRGLQLLFYSVGIGQISSEVPQNLSASRPQDRQFILSSKKLLLSDSGFYLCAWRAGGREKLFFGSGTQLSVL.

Written as DNA, the CDR3 is TGCGCCAGCAGCCGCGGACAGATTAATTCACCCCTCCACTTT. As protein: CASSRGQINSPLHF. This sequence joins TRBV4-1 and TRBJ1-6; possibly TRBD1 for D (6 bases). This CDR3 has 14 amino acids. CDR1 is MGHRA, CDR2 YSYEKL, per germline. V was shortened by 4 bases and J by 6 bases, with 10 bases between the two germline ends.

The chain is built from TRBV7-3 and TRBJ2-7, with 7 nucleotides matching TRBD1. In germline, CDR1 is SGHTA, CDR2 FQGTGA. This CDR3 region has 13 residues. Unmatched junction bases numbered 7, after V lost 4 bases and J lost 7 bases. The CDR3 coding sequence is TGTGCCAGCAGCTCAGACAGGGCGAGGGAGCAGTACTTC. Translating gives CASSSDRAREQYF.

The chain is built from TRBV2 and TRBJ1-4, with D perhaps TRBD1 (5 bases). V was clipped by 11 bases and J by 4 bases, with 14 bases between them. The CDR3 length is 13 residues. The germline CDR1 and CDR2 sequences are SNHLY and FYNNEI. The CDR3 region has the DNA TGTGCCGGCAAAGGGGTAAATAATGAAAAACTGTTTTTT. Amino acids: CAGKGVNNEKLFF.